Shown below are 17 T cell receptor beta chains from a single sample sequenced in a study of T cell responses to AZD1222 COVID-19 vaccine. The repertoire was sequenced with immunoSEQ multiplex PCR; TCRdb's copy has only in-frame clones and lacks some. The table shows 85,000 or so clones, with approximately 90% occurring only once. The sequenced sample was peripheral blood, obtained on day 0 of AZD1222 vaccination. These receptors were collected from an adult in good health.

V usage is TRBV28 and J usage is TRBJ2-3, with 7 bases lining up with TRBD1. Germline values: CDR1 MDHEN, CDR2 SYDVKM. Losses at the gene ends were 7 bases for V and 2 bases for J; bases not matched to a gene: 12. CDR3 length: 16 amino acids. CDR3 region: CASTLPGTDITDTQYF. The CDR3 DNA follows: TGTGCCAGCACTCTACCCGGGACAGATATCACAGATACGCAGTATTTT.

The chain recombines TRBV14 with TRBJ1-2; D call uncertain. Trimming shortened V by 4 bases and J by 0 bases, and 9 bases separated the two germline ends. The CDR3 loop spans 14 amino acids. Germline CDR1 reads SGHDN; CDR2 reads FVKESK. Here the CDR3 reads CASSPNYSNYGYTF. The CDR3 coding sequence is TGTGCCAGCAGCCCTAATTATTCTAACTATGGCTACACCTTC.

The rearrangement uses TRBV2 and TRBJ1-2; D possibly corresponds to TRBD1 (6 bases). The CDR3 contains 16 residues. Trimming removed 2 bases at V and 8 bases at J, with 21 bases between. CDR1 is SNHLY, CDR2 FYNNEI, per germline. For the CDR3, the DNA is TGTGCCAGCAGTGAAACCCAACCTACAGGGACGGACGGCTACACCTTC. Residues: CASSETQPTGTDGYTF. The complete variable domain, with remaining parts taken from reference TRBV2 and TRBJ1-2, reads EPEVTQTPSHQVTQMGQEVILRCVPISNHLYFYWYRQILGQKVEFLVSFYNNEISEKSEIFDDQFSVERPDGSNFTLKIRSTKLEDSAMYFCASSETQPTGTDGYTFGSGTRLTVV.

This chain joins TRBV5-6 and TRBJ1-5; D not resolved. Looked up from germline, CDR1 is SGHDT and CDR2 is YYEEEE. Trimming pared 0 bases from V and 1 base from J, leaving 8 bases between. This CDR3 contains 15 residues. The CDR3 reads CASSLGGLSNQPQHF. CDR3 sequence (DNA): TGTGCCAGCAGCTTGGGAGGGTTGAGCAATCAGCCCCAGCATTTT.

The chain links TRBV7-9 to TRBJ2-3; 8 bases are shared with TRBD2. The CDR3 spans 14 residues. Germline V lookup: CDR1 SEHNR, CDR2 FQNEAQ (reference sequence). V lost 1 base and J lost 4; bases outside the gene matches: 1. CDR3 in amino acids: CASSLGAGADTQYF. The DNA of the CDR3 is TGTGCCAGCAGCTTAGGAGCGGGGGCAGATACGCAGTATTTT.

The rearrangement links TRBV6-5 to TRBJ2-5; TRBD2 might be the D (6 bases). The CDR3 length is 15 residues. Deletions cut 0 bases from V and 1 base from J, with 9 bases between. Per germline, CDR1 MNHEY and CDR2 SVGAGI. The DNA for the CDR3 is TGTGCCAGCAGTTACTCGATAGCGGTCCAAGAGACCCAGTACTTC. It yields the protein CASSYSIAVQETQYF.

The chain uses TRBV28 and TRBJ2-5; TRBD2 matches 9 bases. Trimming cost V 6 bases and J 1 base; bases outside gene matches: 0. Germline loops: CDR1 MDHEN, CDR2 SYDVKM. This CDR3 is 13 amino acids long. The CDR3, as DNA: TGTGCCAGCAGACTAGCGGGCCAAGAGACCCAGTACTTC. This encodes CASRLAGQETQYF.

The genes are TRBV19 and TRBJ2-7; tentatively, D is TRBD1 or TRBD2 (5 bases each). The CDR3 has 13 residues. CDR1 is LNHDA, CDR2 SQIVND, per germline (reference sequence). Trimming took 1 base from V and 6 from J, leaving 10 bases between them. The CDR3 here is CASSIVGTTEQYF. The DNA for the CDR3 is TGTGCCAGTAGTATAGTGGGGACGACCGAGCAGTACTTC.

The CDR3 protein is CASSLAGSSYNSPLHF. As DNA, the CDR3 is TGTGCCAGCAGCTTGGCGGGGAGCTCCTATAATTCACCCCTCCACTTT. The chain is built from TRBV5-4 and TRBJ1-6; D gene ambiguous. Germline V gene sequence: CDR1 SGHNT, CDR2 YYREEE (reference sequence). V gave up 0 bases and J gave up 0 bases, with 7 bases separating them. The CDR3 is made up of 16 amino acids.

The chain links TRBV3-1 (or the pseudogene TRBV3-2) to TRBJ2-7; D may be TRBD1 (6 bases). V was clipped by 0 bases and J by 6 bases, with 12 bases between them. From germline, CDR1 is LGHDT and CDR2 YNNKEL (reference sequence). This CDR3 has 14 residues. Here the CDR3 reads CASSQDSTGPEQYF. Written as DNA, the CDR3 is TGTGCCAGCAGCCAAGATAGTACAGGGCCCGAGCAGTACTTC.

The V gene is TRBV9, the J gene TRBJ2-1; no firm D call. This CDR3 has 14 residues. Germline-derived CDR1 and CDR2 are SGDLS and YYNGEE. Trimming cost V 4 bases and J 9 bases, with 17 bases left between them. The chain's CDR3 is CASSPWPTTPEQFF. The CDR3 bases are TGTGCCAGCAGCCCTTGGCCAACTACGCCTGAGCAGTTCTTC.

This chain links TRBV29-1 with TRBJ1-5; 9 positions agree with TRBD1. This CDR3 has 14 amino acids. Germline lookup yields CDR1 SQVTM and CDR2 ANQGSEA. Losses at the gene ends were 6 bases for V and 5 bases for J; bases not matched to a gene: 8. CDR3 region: CSVRGTGRYQPQHF. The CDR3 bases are TGCAGCGTGAGAGGGACAGGGAGGTATCAGCCCCAGCATTTT.

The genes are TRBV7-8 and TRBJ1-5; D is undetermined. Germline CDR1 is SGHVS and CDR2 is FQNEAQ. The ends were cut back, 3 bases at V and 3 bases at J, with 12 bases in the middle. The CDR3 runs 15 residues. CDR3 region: CASSFLADPNQPQHF. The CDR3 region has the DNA TGTGCCAGCAGCTTCTTAGCGGACCCCAATCAGCCCCAGCATTTT. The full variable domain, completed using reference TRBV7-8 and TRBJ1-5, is GAGVSQSPRYKVAKRGQDVALRCDPISGHVSLFWYQQALGQGPEFLTYFQNEAQLDKSGLPSDRFFAERPEGSVSTLKIQRTQQEDSAVYLCASSFLADPNQPQHFGDGTRLSIL.

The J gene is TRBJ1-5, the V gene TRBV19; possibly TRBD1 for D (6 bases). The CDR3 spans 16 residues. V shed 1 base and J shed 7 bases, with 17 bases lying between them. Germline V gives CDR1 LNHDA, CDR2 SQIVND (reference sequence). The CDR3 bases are TGTGCCAGTAGTATAGGGCGGTTGGGCAGGGGACAGCCCCAGCATTTT. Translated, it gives CASSIGRLGRGQPQHF.

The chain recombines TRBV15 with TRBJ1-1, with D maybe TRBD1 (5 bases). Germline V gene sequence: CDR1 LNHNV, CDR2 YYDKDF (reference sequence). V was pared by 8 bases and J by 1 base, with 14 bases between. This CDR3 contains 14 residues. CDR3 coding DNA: TGTGCCACCGCCCAAGAACAGGCGAACACTGAAGCTTTCTTT. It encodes CATAQEQANTEAFF.

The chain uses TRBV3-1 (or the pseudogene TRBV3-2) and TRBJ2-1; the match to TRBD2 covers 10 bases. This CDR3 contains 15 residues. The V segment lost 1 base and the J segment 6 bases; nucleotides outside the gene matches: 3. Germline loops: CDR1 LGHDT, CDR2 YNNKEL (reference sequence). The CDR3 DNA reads TGTGCCAGCAGCCAAGTAGCTAGCGGGGGCAATGAGCAGTTCTTC. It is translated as CASSQVASGGNEQFF.

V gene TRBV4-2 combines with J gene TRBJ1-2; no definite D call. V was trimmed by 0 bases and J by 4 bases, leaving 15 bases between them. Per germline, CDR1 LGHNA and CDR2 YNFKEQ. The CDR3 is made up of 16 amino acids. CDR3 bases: TGTGCCAGCAGCCAAGATAACCAGATGGGGATCTATGGCTACACCTTC. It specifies CASSQDNQMGIYGYTF.